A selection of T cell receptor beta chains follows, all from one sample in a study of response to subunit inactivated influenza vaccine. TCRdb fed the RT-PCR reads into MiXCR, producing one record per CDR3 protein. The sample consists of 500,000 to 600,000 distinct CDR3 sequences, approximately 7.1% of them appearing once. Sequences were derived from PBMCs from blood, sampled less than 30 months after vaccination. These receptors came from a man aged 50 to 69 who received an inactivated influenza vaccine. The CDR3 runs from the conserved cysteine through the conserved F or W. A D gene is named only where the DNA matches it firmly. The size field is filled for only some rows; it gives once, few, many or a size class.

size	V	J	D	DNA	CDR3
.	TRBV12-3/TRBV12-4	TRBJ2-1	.	TGTGCCAGCAGTTTAATGAGGGGCAATGAGCAGTTCTTC	CASSLMRGNEQFF
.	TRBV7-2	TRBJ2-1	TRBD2	TGTGCCAGCAGCTTACGGGACTACCAGGGCAATGAGCAGTTCTTC	CASSLRDYQGNEQFF
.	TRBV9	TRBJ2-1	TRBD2	TGTGCCAGCAGCGTAGGCCCGGGACTAGCGGAAGATGAGCAGTTCTTC	CASSVGPGLAEDEQFF
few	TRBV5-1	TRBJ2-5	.	TGCGCCAGCAGGGAGGGATCGTACCAAGAGACCCAGTACTTC	CASREGSYQETQYF
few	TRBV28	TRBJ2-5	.	TGTGCCAGCAGTCGGGGGACAACCACCCAAGAGACCCAGTACTTC	CASSRGTTTQETQYF
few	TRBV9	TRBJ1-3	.	TGTGCCAGCAGCGTAGACGGGACGGTAAACACCATATATTTT	CASSVDGTVNTIYF
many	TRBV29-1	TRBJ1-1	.	TGCAGCGCGAACGGGCTGGGGTCCCCTGAAGCTTTCTTT	CSANGLGSPEAFF
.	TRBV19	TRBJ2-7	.	TGTGCCAGTAGTATTAGCAGACTGTACGAGCAGTACTTC	CASSISRLYEQYF
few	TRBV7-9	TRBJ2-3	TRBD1	TGTGCCAGCGGGACAGGGGCTTCAGATACGCAGTATTTT	CASGTGASDTQYF
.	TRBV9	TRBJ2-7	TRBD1	TGTGCCAGCAGCGTAGCAGCCGGGACAGGGCCTTACGAGCAGTACTTC	CASSVAAGTGPYEQYF
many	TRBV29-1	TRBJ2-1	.	TGCAGCGTGGGGAGTATGCTCCGGCCCGACAATGAGCAGTTCTTC	CSVGSMLRPDNEQFF